A selection of T cell receptor beta chains follows, all from one sample in a study of cytomegalovirus exposure and HLA in healthy donors. Assay used: immunoSEQ multiplex PCR; TCRdb lists only in-frame clones, some missing. Of 150,000 to 160,000 clones listed, 70% to 90% are singletons. The sample comprised PBMCs. These receptors all come from a middle-aged woman in good health and CMV-seropositive. Both conserved end residues are part of each CDR3. The order of the fields is V gene, J gene, clone size, CDR3 protein. Some rows mark clone size as missing; the rest say once, few, many or name a class of expanded clone.

V gene: TRBV4-1
J gene: TRBJ1-2
clone size: .
CDR3 protein: CASSQEPGIYGYTF

V gene: TRBV27
J gene: TRBJ2-2
clone size: .
CDR3 protein: CASTQRDRGSGELFF

V gene: TRBV15
J gene: TRBJ2-7
clone size: .
CDR3 protein: CATSSRQFYEQYF

V gene: TRBV18
J gene: TRBJ2-1
clone size: .
CDR3 protein: CASSQEEYSYNEQFF

V gene: TRBV9
J gene: TRBJ2-7
clone size: .
CDR3 protein: CASSARQGAIYEQYF

V gene: TRBV5-6
J gene: TRBJ2-3
clone size: .
CDR3 protein: CASIRLADVTDTQYF

V gene: TRBV7-9
J gene: TRBJ2-1
clone size: .
CDR3 protein: CASSLRAGYYNEQFF

V gene: TRBV29-1
J gene: TRBJ1-2
clone size: few
CDR3 protein: CSVGGQGSYNYGYTF

V gene: TRBV28
J gene: TRBJ1-5
clone size: .
CDR3 protein: CASISGGASNQPQHF

V gene: TRBV6-1
J gene: TRBJ1-1
clone size: .
CDR3 protein: CASSLEGKTEAFF

V gene: TRBV30
J gene: TRBJ2-2
clone size: .
CDR3 protein: CAWSVVGTGRTGELFF

V gene: TRBV30
J gene: TRBJ1-2
clone size: .
CDR3 protein: CAWSSAGWDGYTF

V gene: TRBV5-1
J gene: TRBJ2-2
clone size: .
CDR3 protein: CASSFGTGGTGELFF

V gene: TRBV5-5
J gene: TRBJ2-1
clone size: .
CDR3 protein: CASSFWTSGASYNEQFF

V gene: TRBV6-1
J gene: TRBJ2-3
clone size: .
CDR3 protein: CASREAGAADTQYF

V gene: TRBV11-2
J gene: TRBJ2-3
clone size: .
CDR3 protein: CASSFRDSLVLAQYF

V gene: TRBV9
J gene: TRBJ2-2
clone size: .
CDR3 protein: CASSPTWEGRVGELFF

V gene: TRBV19
J gene: TRBJ2-7
clone size: .
CDR3 protein: CASSILPSGTYEQYF

V gene: TRBV25-1
J gene: TRBJ1-3
clone size: .
CDR3 protein: CASSGVGVLSGNTIYF

V gene: TRBV19
J gene: TRBJ1-4
clone size: .
CDR3 protein: CASSITVANEKLFF

V gene: TRBV5-1
J gene: TRBJ2-3
clone size: .
CDR3 protein: CASSLGSGTDTQYF

V gene: TRBV19
J gene: TRBJ2-2
clone size: .
CDR3 protein: CASRDRNTGELFF

V gene: TRBV4-1
J gene: TRBJ2-5
clone size: .
CDR3 protein: CASSQILAAGGETQYF

V gene: TRBV19
J gene: TRBJ2-5
clone size: once
CDR3 protein: CASSTWGQKQETQYF

V gene: TRBV11-3
J gene: TRBJ1-1
clone size: .
CDR3 protein: CASSINTEAFF